Below, 3 T cell receptor beta chains from the same sample are listed, as sequenced in a study of Ad26.COV2.S vaccination and SARS-CoV-2 variants. Treatment given: about 20 received Ad26.COV2.S at low or high dose, single or two shots; 5 received placebo; per-sample allocation not given. Specimens were obtained on day 63 following the first vaccine or placebo injection. Using immunoSEQ multiplex PCR, the repertoire was profiled, and TCRdb retains in-frame clones only, with some absent. The profile covers some 480,000 clones, with roughly nine tenths appearing a single time and over 10% taken by the ten largest. Sample: peripheral blood, taken in a trial of Ad26.COV2.S vaccine versus placebo. These receptors were obtained from a person between 18 and 60 years old who received the Ad26.COV2.S COVID-19 vaccine or a placebo.

This chain uses TRBV28 with TRBJ2-7; 7 nucleotides align to TRBD1. The length of the CDR3 is 16 residues. V gave up 7 bases and J gave up 2 bases; unmatched junction bases: 14. The V gene's germline CDR1 is MDHEN and CDR2 SYDVKM. CDR3 DNA sequence: TGTGCCAGCACCTTTACCCGGACAGGTGGACCCTACGAGCAGTACTTC. Protein sequence: CASTFTRTGGPYEQYF.

This clone showed up just a few times. The V and J genes are TRBV25-1 and TRBJ1-1; no definite D call. Per germline, CDR1 MGHDK and CDR2 SYGVNS. The V end was cut by 8 bases, the J end by 5 bases, with 12 bases between. The CDR3 is 12 residues long. The CDR3 DNA reads TGTGCCAGCGGGTCAGGAAGAACTGAAGCTTTCTTT. It specifies CASGSGRTEAFF.

The chain joins TRBV6-1 to TRBJ1-5; no reliable D call. This CDR3 has 16 residues. CDR1 is MNHNS and CDR2 is SASEGT in the germline V gene. V lost 1 base and J lost 6, with 16 bases in between. The DNA of the CDR3 is TGTGCCAGCAGTGAAGTTGGCAGGAGTTCGTTTCAGCCCCAGCATTTT. This codes for CASSEVGRSSFQPQHF.